This is a list of T cell receptor beta chains from one sample in a study of cytomegalovirus exposure and HLA in healthy donors. Some clones are missing from TCRdb's copy, which holds only in-frame ones; the method was immunoSEQ multiplex PCR. Altogether 110,000 to 150,000 clones are present, about 80% being singletons, with the ten largest covering 2% to 3%. The sample consisted of PBMCs. All receptors come from a woman aged 18-29 years in good health and CMV-seropositive. Both conserved end residues are part of each CDR3. A D gene is named only where the DNA matches it firmly. Clone size is stated in some rows and not others, as once, few, many or a class when expanded.

>TRBJ2-7|TRBD1|.|16|TRBV5-4
CASSVGQGGGSYEQYF
TGTGCCAGCAGCGTGGGACAGGGCGGAGGCTCCTACGAGCAGTACTTC
>TRBJ1-5|TRBD1|.|14|TRBV7-9
CASSNRGGNQPQHF
TGTGCCAGCAGCAACAGGGGCGGCAATCAGCCCCAGCATTTT
>TRBJ1-6|TRBD1|once|14|TRBV5-1
CASSQRQGSSPLHF
TGCGCCAGCAGCCAGAGACAGGGGTCTTCACCCCTCCACTTT
>TRBJ2-3|.|.|16|TRBV9
CASSASLQGHTDTQYF
TGTGCCAGCAGCGCCTCCTTACAGGGACACACAGATACGCAGTATTTT
>TRBJ1-1|.|.|15|TRBV5-1
CASSLSGFDGTEAFF
TGCGCCAGCAGCCTATCAGGTTTTGACGGCACTGAAGCTTTCTTT
>TRBJ1-1|.|.|16|TRBV28
CASSLWTPEGNTEAFF
TGTGCCAGCAGTTTATGGACTCCCGAGGGGAACACTGAAGCTTTCTTT
>TRBJ2-2|TRBD1|.|17|TRBV11-3
CASSSTGVVANTGELFF
TGTGCCAGCAGCTCGACAGGGGTCGTGGCGAACACCGGGGAGCTGTTTTTT
>TRBJ1-2|TRBD1|.|14|TRBV27
CASTSGQGVYGYTF
TGTGCCAGCACCTCGGGACAGGGGGTCTATGGCTACACCTTC
>TRBJ2-5|TRBD1|once|15|TRBV5-1
CASSLGQGAQETQYF
TGCGCCAGCAGCTTGGGACAGGGGGCTCAAGAGACCCAGTACTTC
>TRBJ1-2|.|.|15|TRBV6-6
CASTPTPGALYGYTF
TGTGCCAGCACCCCAACCCCAGGGGCACTTTATGGCTACACCTTC
>TRBJ2-4|.|.|15|TRBV6-6
CASTRQGGSKNIQYF
TGTGCCAGCACTAGACAGGGAGGATCCAAAAACATTCAGTACTTC
>TRBJ1-1|.|.|13|TRBV10-1
CASSIQGHTEAFF
TGCGCCAGTTCGATACAGGGTCACACTGAAGCTTTCTTT
>TRBJ2-2|TRBD1|few|15|TRBV5-4
CASSPRDRDTGELFF
TGTGCCAGCAGCCCGAGGGACAGGGACACCGGGGAGCTGTTTTTT
>TRBJ1-2|TRBD1|.|15|TRBV6-7
CASSRDRGMDYGYTF
TGTGCCAGCAGCCGAGACAGGGGGATGGACTATGGCTACACCTTC
>TRBJ2-7|TRBD1|.|14|TRBV5-8
CASSRTGASYEQYF
TGTGCCAGCAGCCGGACAGGGGCCTCCTACGAGCAGTACTTC
>TRBJ2-3|.|.|15|TRBV11-2
CASSLGRRDTDTQYF
TGTGCCAGCAGCTTGGGGAGGAGAGACACAGATACGCAGTATTTT
>TRBJ1-5|.|.|15|TRBV6-6
CASSYVGSVNQPQHF
TGTGCCAGCAGTTACGTGGGCAGTGTTAATCAGCCCCAGCATTTT
>TRBJ1-3|TRBD1|.|14|TRBV6-6
CASSSTGDGNTIYF
TGTGCCAGCAGTAGTACAGGGGACGGAAACACCATATATTTT